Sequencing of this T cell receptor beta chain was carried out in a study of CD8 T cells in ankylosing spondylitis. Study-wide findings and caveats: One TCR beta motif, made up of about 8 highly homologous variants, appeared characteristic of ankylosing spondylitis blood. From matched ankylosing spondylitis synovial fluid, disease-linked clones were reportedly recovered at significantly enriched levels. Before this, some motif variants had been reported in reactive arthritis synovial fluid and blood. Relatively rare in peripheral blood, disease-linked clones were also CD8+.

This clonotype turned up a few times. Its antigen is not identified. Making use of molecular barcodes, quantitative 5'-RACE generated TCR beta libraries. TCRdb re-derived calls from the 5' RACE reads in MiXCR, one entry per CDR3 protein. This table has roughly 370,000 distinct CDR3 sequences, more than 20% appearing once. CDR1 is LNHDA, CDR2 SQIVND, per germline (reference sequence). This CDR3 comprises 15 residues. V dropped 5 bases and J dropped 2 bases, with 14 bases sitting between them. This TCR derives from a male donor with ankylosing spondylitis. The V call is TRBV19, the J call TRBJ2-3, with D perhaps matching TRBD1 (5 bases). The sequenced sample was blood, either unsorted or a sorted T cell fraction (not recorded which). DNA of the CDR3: TGTGCCAGTAGTGCTCTTCAGGGCTCCACAGATACGCAGTATTTT. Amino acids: CASSALQGSTDTQYF.